These T cell receptor beta chains were read from a single sample in a study of identical twins. One entry per CDR3 protein results from TCRdb running MiXCR on the 5' RACE reads. The repertoire holds about 890,000 distinct CDR3 sequences, 9% to 15% seen once, with 1.5% to 2% in the top ten. The sample was also reused in another study, on yellow fever vaccine responses in identical twins.

The sequencing input was PBMCs. The source of these receptors is a woman in her late teens or twenties in good health. Both conserved end residues are part of each CDR3. A D gene is named only where the DNA matches it firmly. Clone size is stated in some rows and not others, as once, few, many or a class when expanded.

v_gene,d_gene,abundance,j_gene,CDR3aa,CDR3nt
TRBV4-1,-,few,TRBJ1-6,CASTYSTGSSYNSPLHF,TGCGCCAGCACCTACTCGACAGGTAGCTCCTATAATTCACCCCTCCACTTT
TRBV7-9,-,few,TRBJ1-2,CASSPPRSVHYGYTF,TGTGCCAGCAGCCCCCCTCGCAGTGTTCACTATGGCTACACCTTC
TRBV28,-,few,TRBJ2-5,CASSSEGEETQYF,TGTGCCAGCAGTTCCGAGGGTGAGGAGACCCAGTACTTC
TRBV4-1,TRBD2,many,TRBJ2-2,CASSQDSGQREIGELFF,TGCGCCAGCAGCCAAGATTCGGGGCAGCGGGAGATCGGGGAGCTGTTTTTT
TRBV7-9,-,many,TRBJ2-5,CASSLEDESETQYF,TGTGCCAGCAGCTTAGAAGATGAATCAGAGACCCAGTACTTC
TRBV29-1,TRBD2,few,TRBJ2-1,CSVVAGGYNEQFF,TGCAGCGTTGTAGCGGGGGGGTACAATGAGCAGTTCTTC
TRBV12-3/TRBV12-4,TRBD2,few,TRBJ2-3,CASSLDERDTDTQYF,TGTGCCAGCAGTTTAGATGAGCGGGACACAGATACGCAGTATTTT
TRBV7-8,-,-,TRBJ2-3,CASSSAPFGLGDTQYF,TGTGCCAGCAGCTCCGCCCCTTTTGGGCTAGGGGATACGCAGTATTTT
TRBV12-3/TRBV12-4,-,few,TRBJ1-4,CASSFTGTDATNEKLFF,TGTGCCAGCAGTTTCACCGGGACGGATGCAACTAATGAAAAACTGTTTTTT
TRBV28,-,few,TRBJ1-1,CASSLALTTEAFF,TGTGCCAGCAGTTTGGCCCTAACGACTGAAGCTTTCTTT
TRBV5-4,TRBD1,-,TRBJ1-6,CASSLARVGQGSYNSPLHF,TGTGCCAGCAGCTTGGCCAGGGTTGGACAGGGGAGTTATAATTCACCCCTCCACTTT
TRBV5-1,-,-,TRBJ2-3,CASSGPRGGEDTQYF,TGCGCCAGCAGTGGCCCCAGAGGGGGGGAGGATACGCAGTATTTT
TRBV27,-,-,TRBJ1-4,CASSSGGFTNEKLFF,TGTGCCAGCAGTAGCGGGGGGTTTACTAATGAAAAACTGTTTTTT
TRBV5-1,-,-,TRBJ2-1,CASSLGTQVTYNEQFF,TGCGCCAGCAGCTTGGGTACGCAGGTAACTTACAATGAGCAGTTCTTC
TRBV12-3/TRBV12-4,-,-,TRBJ1-1,CASSLHGLNTEAFF,TGTGCCAGCAGTTTACATGGCCTGAACACTGAAGCTTTCTTT
TRBV3-1,-,many,TRBJ2-3,CASSPGTSPDTQYF,TGTGCCAGCAGCCCCGGGACATCCCCAGATACGCAGTATTTT
TRBV5-1,-,many,TRBJ1-6,CASNRDYNSPLHF,TGCGCCAGCAACAGGGATTATAATTCACCCCTCCACTTT
TRBV12-3/TRBV12-4,-,few,TRBJ1-2,CASSPRTTLSNYGYTF,TGTGCCAGCAGTCCCCGCACTACTCTCTCTAACTATGGCTACACCTTC
TRBV7-2,TRBD2,few,TRBJ2-7,CASSLGTSGRVNF,TGTGCCAGCAGCTTAGGGACTAGCGGGAGGGTCAACTTC